This T cell receptor (beta chain) stems from a study of identical twins. The germline gives CDR1 LGHDT, CDR2 YNNKEL (reference sequence). This CDR3 spans 16 amino acids. V dropped 3 bases and J dropped 1 base, with 13 bases sitting between them. This clonotype was picked up many times. As yet, its antigen is unknown. Whole-study findings and limits: Findings depended on cross-sectional statistics rather than tracking the same donors. Abundant beta clonotypes from cord blood had fewer insertions, unlike memory repertoires, which showed none. Zero-insertion results could be subject to partial confounding by invariant MAIT and iNKT cells.

TCRdb redid the calling of the 5' RACE reads with MiXCR, one entry per CDR3 protein. Here the sample spans roughly 690,000 distinct CDR3 sequences, over 5% being singletons. Material: naive T cells sorted from blood. The sequence derives from a man between 18 and 35 years old in good health. The chain couples TRBV3-1 to TRBJ2-1, with D uncertain. CDR3 region: CASSHLGLVSYNEQFF. CDR3 bases: TGTGCCAGCAGCCATTTGGGCTTGGTATCCTACAATGAGCAGTTCTTC.